What follows are 19 T cell receptor beta chains derived from one specimen sequenced in a study of blood T cell repertoires in COVID-19. Libraries were prepared by immunoSEQ multiplex PCR; TCRdb keeps only in-frame clonotypes and omits some of them. The sample gives under 250,000 clones, nearly 85% of which show up once; around 5.5% is in the top ten. Specimen: peripheral blood. The receptors were sampled from a human donor in a cohort sampled during active COVID-19.

This clone was recorded once. The genes are TRBV11-3 and TRBJ2-1, with TRBD1 matching over 8 bases. J gave up 8 bases and V 5 bases, and 11 bases lay outside the gene matches. Per germline, CDR1 SGHNT and CDR2 YENEEA. The CDR3 runs to 15 residues. CDR3 sequence: CASSPARGLFHEQFF. CDR3 coding DNA: TGTGCCAGCAGCCCCGCCAGGGGGCTTTTTCATGAGCAGTTCTTC.

The chain combines TRBV5-6 with TRBJ1-1; TRBD1 matches at 7 bases. Trimming removed 4 bases from V and 5 bases from J; junction bases left unmatched: 8. Germline CDR1 and CDR2: SGHDT and YYEEEE. The CDR3 runs to 14 residues. The CDR3 coding sequence is TGTGCCAGCAGCGCACAGGGGAGGTTGACTGAAGCTTTCTTT. This encodes CASSAQGRLTEAFF.

The chain employs TRBV5-6 and TRBJ2-7; 11 bases agree with TRBD2. CDR3 length equals 17 residues. CDR1 and CDR2 (germline): SGHDT, YYEEEE. The trim removed 2 bases at V and 5 bases at J, leaving 12 bases unmatched. CDR3 in DNA: TGTGCCAGCAGCTTCCGAGGTAGCGGGAGGGCCAGGGACGAGCAGTACTTC. Translation: CASSFRGSGRARDEQYF.

The CDR3 nucleotides are TGTGCCAGCAGCCAGCCGGGGAAGAAAGCTGAAGCTTTCTTT. Protein sequence: CASSQPGKKAEAFF. V is TRBV4-2 and J is TRBJ1-1; D remains unclear. V lost 3 bases and J lost 6, with 14 bases in between. Germline V gene sequence: CDR1 LGHNA, CDR2 YNFKEQ. The CDR3 runs to 14 residues.

The chain recombines TRBV11-2 with TRBJ1-2, with D possibly being TRBD1 (6 bases). V was trimmed by 5 bases and J by 4 bases, leaving 14 bases between them. The CDR3 extends over 14 amino acids. Germline-derived CDR1 and CDR2 are SGHAT and FQNNGV. The CDR3 DNA follows: TGTGCCAGCAGCCTGTCGGGGGGCAGCTATGGCTACACCTTC. Translating it yields CASSLSGGSYGYTF.

The chain joins TRBV12-3 or TRBV12-4 to TRBJ2-2; D is perhaps TRBD1 (5 bases). The CDR3 has 13 residues. Trimming shortened V by 7 bases and J by 4 bases, and 10 bases separated the two germline ends. The DNA for the CDR3 is TGTGCCAGCATCAAGGGGATCACCGGGGAGCTGTTTTTT. This sequence encodes CASIKGITGELFF.

The J gene is TRBJ1-1, the V gene TRBV14, with D perhaps matching TRBD1 (5 bases). V was trimmed by 6 bases and J by 7 bases, leaving 9 bases between them. Germline V gene sequence: CDR1 SGHDN, CDR2 FVKESK. The length of the CDR3 is 11 residues. CDR3 nucleotides: TGTGCCAGCAGGCGGGACGGTGAAGCTTTCTTT. Protein: CASRRDGEAFF.

The chain carries TRBV9 and TRBJ2-5, with TRBD2 matching 8 bases. The V and J ends lost 0 bases and 7 bases, in that order; junction bases with no gene match: 8. The CDR3 covers 15 residues. The germline V gene encodes CDR1 SGDLS and CDR2 YYNGEE. The CDR3 region is CASSVGSAGGVTQYF. The DNA of the CDR3 is TGTGCCAGCAGCGTAGGTTCGGCGGGAGGTGTGACCCAGTACTTC.

The CDR3 bases are TGTGCCAGCAGCTCGCACCAGAACTATGGCTACACCTTC. It specifies CASSSHQNYGYTF. The chain is built from TRBV12-3 or TRBV12-4 and TRBJ1-2, with no clear D. The CDR3 sequence is 13 residues long. Trimming took off 6 bases at V and 2 bases at J, with 10 bases between the two ends.

This clone was counted a single time. The chain employs TRBV5-4 and TRBJ2-1; D might be TRBD2 (6 bases). The germline gives CDR1 SGHNT, CDR2 YYREEE (reference sequence). The CDR3 runs 15 residues. With 4 bases removed from V and 2 bases from J, the gap between germline ends came to 13 bases. Here the CDR3 DNA reads TGTGCCAGCAGCAGGGCCGGGGGACCCTACAATGAGCAGTTCTTC. The encoded protein is CASSRAGGPYNEQFF.

This chain's CDR3 is CASSKDRGDQPQHF. DNA for the CDR3: TGTGCCAGCAGCAAGGACAGGGGGGATCAGCCCCAGCATTTT. V and J are TRBV5-4 and TRBJ1-5, with 10 positions matching TRBD1. This CDR3 spans 14 amino acids. V was pared by 4 bases and J by 5 bases, with 3 bases of the junction left unmatched. Germline-derived CDR1 and CDR2 are SGHNT and YYREEE (reference sequence).

This clone has just a few counts. The V call is TRBV30, the J call TRBJ1-6; 10 bases are shared with TRBD1. Germline lookup yields CDR1 GTSNPN and CDR2 SVGIG (reference sequence). The CDR3 is 16 amino acids. V lost 3 bases to trimming and J lost 9 bases; unmatched junction nucleotides: 11. This CDR3 is CAWRRVGQGNGSPLHF. CDR3 in DNA: TGTGCCTGGAGAAGGGTGGGACAGGGGAACGGTTCACCCCTCCACTTT.

The table lists this clone with a few counts. The genes are TRBV7-2 and TRBJ1-5; D possibly corresponds to TRBD1 (6 bases). Germline V gene data show CDR1 as SGHTA and CDR2 as FQGNSA. CDR3 length: 13 amino acids. V was trimmed by 3 bases and J by 11 bases, leaving 14 bases between them. CDR3 coding DNA: TGTGCCAGCAGCTTGGACCGAGGGGGGGCCCAGCATTTT. Protein: CASSLDRGGAQHF.

CDR3 amino acids: CASSQDRTSGYNEQFF. In DNA, the CDR3 is TGTGCCAGCAGCCAAGATAGGACTAGCGGTTACAATGAGCAGTTCTTC. The chain has TRBV3-1 (or the pseudogene TRBV3-2) and TRBJ2-1; TRBD2 aligns across 10 bases. The CDR3 totals 16 residues. Germline CDR1 and CDR2: LGHDT and YNNKEL (reference sequence). Trimming removed 0 bases from V and 4 bases from J; junction bases left unmatched: 3.

The chain couples TRBV3-1 (or the pseudogene TRBV3-2) to TRBJ2-3, with TRBD2 matching over 7 bases. This CDR3 comprises 14 residues. The V segment lost 4 bases and the J segment 8 bases; nucleotides outside the gene matches: 9. Germline lookup yields CDR1 LGHDT and CDR2 YNNKEL (reference sequence). CDR3 DNA sequence: TGTGCCAGCAGCCTGAGGGGAGGGCAGGGTACGCAGTATTTT. This gives the protein CASSLRGGQGTQYF.

This chain links TRBV9 with TRBJ2-7; TRBD2 matches 11 bases. The CDR3 has 14 residues. Germline V gene lookup returns CDR1 SGDLS and CDR2 YYNGEE. Trimming at V came to 0 bases and at J to 8 bases, leaving 4 bases not matched to a gene. The CDR3 protein is CASSVDLAGGKQYF. Written as DNA, the CDR3 is TGTGCCAGCAGCGTAGATCTAGCGGGGGGCAAGCAGTACTTC.

In this sample, this clone turned up a few times. CDR3 DNA sequence: TGTGCCACCAGCGTGAGACAGGGTGGAACTGAAGCTTTCTTT. It is translated as CATSVRQGGTEAFF. The V gene is TRBV15, the J gene TRBJ1-1; 7 bases fit TRBD1. The V and J ends lost 5 bases and 5 bases, in that order; junction bases with no gene match: 8. Germline V CDR1 and CDR2: LNHNV, YYDKDF (reference sequence). CDR3 length equals 14 residues.

The rearrangement joins TRBV6-5 to TRBJ2-7; 7 nucleotides match TRBD1. This CDR3 spans 15 amino acids. CDR1 and CDR2 from the germline V gene are MNHEY and SVGAGI. Trimming removed 7 bases from V and 7 bases from J; junction bases left unmatched: 16. CDR3: CASISDRVGFGEQYF. CDR3 coding DNA: TGTGCCAGCATCTCCGACAGGGTCGGGTTTGGGGAGCAGTACTTC.

The gene calls are TRBV11-2 and TRBJ2-7; D is ambiguous. This CDR3 has 15 amino acids. Germline CDR1 reads SGHAT; CDR2 reads FQNNGV. With 1 base removed from V and 0 bases from J, the gap between germline ends came to 10 bases. CDR3 loop: CASSLGAGLSYEQYF. The CDR3 DNA reads TGTGCCAGCAGCTTAGGTGCAGGCCTCTCCTACGAGCAGTACTTC. Full variable domain (remainder filled in from reference TRBV11-2 and TRBJ2-7): EAGVAQSPRYKIIEKRQSVAFWCNPISGHATLYWYQQILGQGPKLLIQFQNNGVVDDSQLPKDRFSAERLKGVDSTLKIQPAKLEDSAVYLCASSLGAGLSYEQYFGPGTRLTVT.